This TCR beta chain was found in a study of OX40 agonist ivuxolimab in advanced cancers. Study at large: In three patients, partial responses were observed, one with hepatocellular carcinoma and two with cutaneous melanoma.

This CDR3 is 15 amino acids long. Trimming at V came to 6 bases and at J to 2 bases, leaving 8 bases not matched to a gene. Germline CDR1 reads WSHSY; CDR2 reads SAAADI. Concerning this clone itself: Its target is not known.

People who had autoimmune disease history or systemic immunosuppression were excluded. Points from the study as a whole: Blood T cells, both CD4+ and CD8+, expanded clonally by week 6 at 0.1 to 3.0 mg/kg.

Clones were sequenced by immunoSEQ multiplex PCR, and TCRdb holds only the in-frame ones, with some missing. The sample holds under 95,000 clones; 86% are singletons and the top ten take approximately 7%. The clonotype was recovered from an adult with an advanced solid tumor such as melanoma, head and neck, liver or kidney cancer. This chain links TRBV10-2 with TRBJ2-3; 7 bases agree with TRBD1. Sequences were derived from CD4+ or CD8+ T cells sorted from blood, sampled in a trial of the OX40 agonist ivuxolimab. CDR3 protein: CASRTDRAFTDTQYF. CDR3 in DNA: TGCGCCAGCAGGACCGACAGGGCCTTCACAGATACGCAGTATTTT.